This entry is about one TCR beta chain. Other DNA variants within this sample encode the same CDR3. Source study methods: Estimation of nucleated cell counts was performed using reference gene primer amplification. Data came from immunoSEQ multiplex PCR; TCRdb stores just in-frame clones and leaves some out. That table gives V, J and clone size, and the DNA gave D and trimming. There are 25,000 to 30,000 clones in the sample; roughly 89% occur only once, and approximately 49% lies in the top ten. The record originates from a study of blood T cell repertoires in COVID-19. Turning to the study itself: COVID-19 samples, acute and convalescent, were from the United States, Italy and Spain. Sources were T cells, B-cell-depleted T cells, or PBMCs; the material itself was cDNA or gDNA.

The germline V gene encodes CDR1 MNHEY and CDR2 SVGAGI. V dropped 7 bases and J dropped 5; count of bases not matched to a gene: 10. The CDR3 is 15 amino acids. The chain carries TRBV6-5 and TRBJ2-1, with 8 nucleotides matching TRBD1. Specimen: peripheral blood. The receptor's source is a human donor with acute or convalescent COVID-19. The donor label of this sample is uncertain. In DNA form, the CDR3 reads TGTGCCAGCACCCTGGCACAGGGGGTAAACAATGAGCAGTTCTTC. This translates into CASTLAQGVNNEQFF.